This T cell receptor beta chain was identified in a study of blood T cell repertoires in COVID-19. V lost 4 bases and J lost 0, with 9 bases in between. The germline V gene has CDR1 KGHSH and CDR2 LQKENI. The CDR3 extends over 14 amino acids. Measured with immunoSEQ multiplex PCR; TCRdb has only the in-frame clones, and not every one. The table shows under 450,000 clones, with approximately 91% occurring only once. This clone has only a few counts. Other DNA sequences of this sample code for an identical CDR3. The TCR comes from a woman between 40 and 50 years old who had been exposed to COVID-19. Sequenced input: PBMCs or T cells enriched from blood (not recorded which). This rearrangement joins TRBV18 to TRBJ1-1, with D possibly matching TRBD1 (6 bases). CDR3 sequence reads: CASSRGTLNTEAFF. The CDR3 DNA is TGTGCCAGCTCACGAGGGACACTGAACACTGAAGCTTTCTTT. Drawing the rest from reference TRBV18 and TRBJ1-1, the complete variable domain is NAGVMQNPRHLVRRRGQEARLRCSPMKGHSHVYWYRQLPEEGLKFMVYLQKENIIDESGMPKERFSAEFPKEGPSILRIQQVVRGDSAAYFCASSRGTLNTEAFFGQGTRLTVV.